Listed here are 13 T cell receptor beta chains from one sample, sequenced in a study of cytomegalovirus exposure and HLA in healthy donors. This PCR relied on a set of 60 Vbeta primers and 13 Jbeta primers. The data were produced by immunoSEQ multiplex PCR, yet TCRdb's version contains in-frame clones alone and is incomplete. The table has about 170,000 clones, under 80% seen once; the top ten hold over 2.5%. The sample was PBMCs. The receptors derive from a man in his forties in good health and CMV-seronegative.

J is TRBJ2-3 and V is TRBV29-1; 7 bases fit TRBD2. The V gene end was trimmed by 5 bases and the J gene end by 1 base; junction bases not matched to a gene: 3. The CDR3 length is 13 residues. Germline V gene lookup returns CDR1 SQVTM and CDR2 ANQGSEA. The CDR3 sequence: CSVRLAGTDTQYF. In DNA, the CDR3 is TGCAGCGTTCGGCTAGCGGGCACAGATACGCAGTATTTT.

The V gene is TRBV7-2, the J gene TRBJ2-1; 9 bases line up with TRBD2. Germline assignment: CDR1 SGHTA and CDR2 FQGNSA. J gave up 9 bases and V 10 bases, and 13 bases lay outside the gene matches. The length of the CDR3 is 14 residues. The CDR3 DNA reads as TGTGCCAACCGCCCAGCGGGGGGATTAAGTGAGCAGTTCTTC. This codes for CANRPAGGLSEQFF.

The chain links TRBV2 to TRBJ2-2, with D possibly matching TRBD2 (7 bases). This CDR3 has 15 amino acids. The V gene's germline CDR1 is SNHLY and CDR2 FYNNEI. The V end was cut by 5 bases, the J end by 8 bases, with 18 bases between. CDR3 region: CASSTTGGPGGELFF. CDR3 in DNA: TGTGCCAGCAGTACCACGGGGGGCCCCGGGGGGGAGCTGTTTTTT.

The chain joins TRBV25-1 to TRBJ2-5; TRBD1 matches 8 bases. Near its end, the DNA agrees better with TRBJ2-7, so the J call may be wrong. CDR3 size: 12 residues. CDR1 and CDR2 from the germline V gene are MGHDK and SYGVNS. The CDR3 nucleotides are TGTGCCAGCAGCCGACAGGGGTACGAGCAGTACTTC. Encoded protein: CASSRQGYEQYF.

CDR3 residues: CASSFPGLGGNEQFF. CDR3 sequence (DNA): TGTGCCAGCAGCTTCCCGGGACTAGGGGGGAATGAGCAGTTCTTC. The chain employs TRBV7-8 and TRBJ2-1; 8 bases map to TRBD2. The CDR3 sequence is 15 residues long. V was clipped by 3 bases and J by 7 bases; unmatched bases: 8. Germline values: CDR1 SGHVS, CDR2 FQNEAQ.

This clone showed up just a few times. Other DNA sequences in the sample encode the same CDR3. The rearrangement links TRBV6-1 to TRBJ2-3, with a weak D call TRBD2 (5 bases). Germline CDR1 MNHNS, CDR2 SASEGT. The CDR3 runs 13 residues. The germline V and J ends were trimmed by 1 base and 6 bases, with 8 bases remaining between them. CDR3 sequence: CASSEGPGDTQYF. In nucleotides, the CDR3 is TGTGCCAGCAGTGAAGGCCCGGGGGATACGCAGTATTTT.

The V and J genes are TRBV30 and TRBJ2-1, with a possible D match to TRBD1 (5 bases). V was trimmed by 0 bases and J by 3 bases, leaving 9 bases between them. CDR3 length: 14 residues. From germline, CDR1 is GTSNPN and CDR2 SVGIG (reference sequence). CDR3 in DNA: TGTGCCTGGAGTGTACAGGTCGACTACAATGAGCAGTTCTTC. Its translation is CAWSVQVDYNEQFF.

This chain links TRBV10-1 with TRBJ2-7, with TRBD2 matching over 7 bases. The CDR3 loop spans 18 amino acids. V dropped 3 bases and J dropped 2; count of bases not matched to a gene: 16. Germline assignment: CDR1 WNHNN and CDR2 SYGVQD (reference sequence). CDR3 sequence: CASSDTKMTSPQPYEQYF. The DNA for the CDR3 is TGCGCCAGCAGTGACACCAAGATGACTAGCCCTCAACCCTACGAGCAGTACTTC.

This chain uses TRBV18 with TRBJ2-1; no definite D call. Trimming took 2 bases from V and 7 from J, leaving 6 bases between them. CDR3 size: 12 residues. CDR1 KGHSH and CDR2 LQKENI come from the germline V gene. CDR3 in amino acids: CASSPELNEQFF. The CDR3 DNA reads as TGTGCCAGCTCACCAGAACTAAATGAGCAGTTCTTC.

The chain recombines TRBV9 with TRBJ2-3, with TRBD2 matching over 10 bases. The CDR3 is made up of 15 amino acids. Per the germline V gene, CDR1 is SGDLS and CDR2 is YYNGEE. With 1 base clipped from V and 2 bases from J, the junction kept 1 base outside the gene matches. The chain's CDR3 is CASSVTSGNTDTQYF. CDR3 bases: TGTGCCAGCAGCGTAACTAGCGGGAACACAGATACGCAGTATTTT. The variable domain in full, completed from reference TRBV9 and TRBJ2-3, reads DSGVTQTPKHLITATGQRVTLRCSPRSGDLSVYWYQQSLDQGLQFLIQYYNGEERAKGNILERFSAQQFPDLHSELNLSSLELGDSALYFCASSVTSGNTDTQYFGPGTRLTVL.

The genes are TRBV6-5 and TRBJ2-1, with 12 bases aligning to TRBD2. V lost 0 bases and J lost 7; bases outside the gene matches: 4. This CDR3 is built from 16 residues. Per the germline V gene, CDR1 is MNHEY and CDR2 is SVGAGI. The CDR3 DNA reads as TGTGCCAGCAGTTACTCGACTAGCGGGAGAAGGAATGAGCAGTTCTTC. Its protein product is CASSYSTSGRRNEQFF.

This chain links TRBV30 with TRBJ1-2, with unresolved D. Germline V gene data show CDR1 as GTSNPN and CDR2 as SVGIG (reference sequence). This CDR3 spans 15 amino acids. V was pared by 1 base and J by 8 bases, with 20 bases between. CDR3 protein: CAWSGSSSPHSGYTF. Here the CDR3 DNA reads TGTGCCTGGAGTGGCTCCTCCTCCCCTCATAGCGGCTACACCTTC.

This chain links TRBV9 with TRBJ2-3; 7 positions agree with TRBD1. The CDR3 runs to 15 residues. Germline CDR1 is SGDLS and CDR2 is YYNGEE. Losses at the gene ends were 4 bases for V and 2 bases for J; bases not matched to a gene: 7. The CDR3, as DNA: TGTGCCAGCAGCCCGATGGACAGGCCCACAGATACGCAGTATTTT. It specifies CASSPMDRPTDTQYF.